This TCR beta chain was observed in a study of shared clonotypes between healthy human individuals (dated by TCRdb to 2020 to 2022). Concerning the study at large: A couple of women and a few men aged 18 to 49 years were included in the cohort. Per donor, three plates each were used for CD4 naive and CD4 memory, two for CD8 naive, and one for CD8 memory. To estimate repertoire size and how much clonotype sharing occurs between individuals, the study deeply sequenced the blood TCR repertoires of five healthy adults. To increase sequencing depth and limit assay-specific biases, TCR repertoire library preparation and sequencing were carried out by different laboratories using diverse techniques. Between about 0.85 and 9.5 billion PBMCs per donor were obtained by leukapheresis.

Healthy HIV-negative adults with no recently reported acute infections or vaccinations were included as donors. Every donor was a Caucasian adult living in Nashville, Tennessee, USA. CD4+ T cells were enriched through magnetic negative selection, after which naive cells were positively selected on CD45RA and the remaining negative fraction served as the memory subset. Blood was obtained by leukapheresis, after which PBMCs were separated by Ficoll-Histopaque density gradient centrifugation and cryopreserved in liquid nitrogen vapor phase. Analytical flow cytometry was used to check the purity and quantity of each magnetically sorted T cell population. From each sorted fraction, genomic DNA was isolated and quantified by UV absorbance on a Nanodrop 2000c. Comments on this clone: Its antigen has not been determined. There are no base qualities to consult, and no much larger clone falls within one base.

TCR CDR3 regions were amplified from genomic DNA by multiplex PCR using the deep immunoSEQ assay. Extracted genomic DNA from each cell subset was spread evenly across all wells of several immunoSEQ 96-well plates, with each plate serving as a replicate. For sorted subsets, around 200 ng genomic DNA, equal to some 30,000 T cell genomes, was loaded into each replicate PCR. The purified libraries were quantified using a Qubit 3.0 fluorometer, sized with a Bioanalyzer 2100, and then quantified again using the KAPA Library Quantification kit. Every immunoSEQ 96-well plate was sequenced on a separate single-read 150-cycle Illumina NextSeq 550 flow cell. Per the authors' processing: Because the immunoSEQ output held only junctional sequences and lacked quality scores, the filtering could not match the filtering applied to full-length reads. Sequences were annotated with PyIR, a Python wrapper for IgBLAST v1.9, and V/J genes and CDR3 were assigned using IMGT germline references. Reads with weak V/J assignments (E-value above 1e-6), missing CDR3, stop codons, out-of-frame junctions, or ambiguous translated residues were removed. V3J clonotypes were defined as sequences sharing the same inferred V gene, J gene, and CDR3 amino acid sequence. Percentage overlap between repertoires was computed as shared unique clonotypes divided by the size of the smaller repertoire. Repertoire richness was assessed with RTK rarefaction, the Chao1 estimator, and Recon v2.1 estimates of unobserved clonotypes. Generation probabilities were computed with OLGA for all TCRbeta clonotypes obtained by the gDNA method from a few donors. Imported from immuneACCESS, the table was reduced by TCRdb to in-frame sequences with V and J called. These copies leave out some clones; in studies compared against another copy, an unresolved V gene accounts for under half, and the cause of the remainder is not known. The V and J calls and clone size are taken from that table; D and trimming were inferred from the DNA. Across this sample there are some 2,000,000 clones, with under 97% seen only once. Approximately 0.13% of the sample goes to the ten largest clones.

The paper's findings and limits, for the study overall: Across a handful of donors, roughly 5.4% of naive CD4, over 3% of naive CD8, under 2.5% of memory CD4, and over 0.35% of memory CD8 clonotypes were shared. Because the study included only a small number of donors, the genetic and exposure-history diversity represented was limited. Incomplete sequencing was indicated by rarefaction of sorted-subset datasets, despite the large sequencing depth. Sampling was restricted to blood, and TCR repertoires in tissues likely differ from the TCR repertoires found in blood. Larger estimated clonotype richness was generally found for naive subsets than for memory subsets. Clonotypes shared by all four sorted-subset donors showed higher generation probabilities than non-shared clonotypes. Based on pairwise subsampling, the degree of clonotype sharing among donors was expected to be affected by sequencing depth.

The CDR3 goes from the cysteine to the phenylalanine over 15 residues. Only the CDR3 region is kept as DNA, spanning 45 bases read in frame from base 1. The CDR1 and CDR2 encoded by the germline V gene (reference sequence) are SEHNR and FQNEAQ. Cut back by 2 bases and 3 bases, the V and J ends lie 13 bases apart. The sample comprised naive CD4+ T cells sorted from blood. The meaning of the sample's cell subset or site label: CD45RA+ positively selected. The rearranged chain carries TRBV7-9 and TRBJ1-2, with no D gene named confidently. The sequence derives from a man between 18 and 29 years old in good health. The DNA sequence is TGTGCCAGCAGCTTAAGGACGGGGAACGACTATGGCTACACCTTC. Its protein is CASSLRTGNDYGYTF.